This note documents a single TCR beta chain sequence. CDR3 length: 18 residues. From germline, CDR1 is ENHRY and CDR2 SYGVKD. V shed 3 bases, J shed 0 bases, and the junction held 12 bases outside the gene matches. These data come from a study of blood T cells in healthy people across ages. PCR was performed a second time for 7 to 11 cycles using a sample-barcoded 5' primer and a J-beta primer mix. Samples each returned at least 3 million CDR3-containing paired-end reads. TCRdb ran MiXCR on the 5' RACE reads and lists one entry per CDR3 protein. The top ten clones hold under 9.5% of a sample with hundreds of thousands of distinct CDR3 sequences, more than 20% of them seen once. These data are also associated with another study on T cells of mothers and their children.

This sequence was found in a boy aged 5-17 years in good health. V usage is TRBV10-3 and J usage is TRBJ2-5, with 8 bases aligning to TRBD1. The source material was blood. The CDR3 DNA reads TGTGCCATCAGTGATCCGCCTGTTGGGGACAGGAACCAAGAGACCCAGTACTTC. Its translation is CAISDPPVGDRNQETQYF.